This T cell receptor beta chain is from a study of T cell changes during pregnancy in multiple sclerosis. The assay was immunoSEQ multiplex PCR, and TCRdb's table has in-frame clones only and misses some. The top ten clones hold around a tenth of a sample with under 85,000 clones, 90% of them seen once. The CDR3 runs to 13 residues. Germline assignment: CDR1 MRHNA and CDR2 SNTAGT. The V gene end was trimmed by 10 bases and the J gene end by 4 bases; junction bases not matched to a gene: 6. The starting material was peripheral blood, obtained after pregnancy. The receptor's source is a female donor in good health, enrolled as a control in a pregnancy study. The chain links TRBV6-4 to TRBJ2-3; TRBD1 aligns across 9 bases. Here the CDR3 reads CATRRTGADTQYF. CDR3 nucleotides: TGTGCCACACGCCGGACAGGGGCAGATACGCAGTATTTT.